This TCR beta chain was sequenced during a study of T-cell reconstitution after alpha-beta-depleted transplantation in children. There are 16 residues in the CDR3. V was shortened by 6 bases and J by 0 bases, with 19 bases between the two germline ends. Per the germline V gene, CDR1 is DFQATT and CDR2 is SNEGSKA (reference sequence). Preparation of the TCRbeta library used unique molecular identifiers. TCRdb analysed the PCR reads with MiXCR anew, one entry per CDR3 protein. Here the sample spans approximately 1,000,000 distinct CDR3 sequences, roughly 29% being singletons. The sequence was collected from a boy in the first two years of life who had a stem cell transplant for SCID, so the T cells may come from the graft donor. Sequenced here: PBMCs, mostly from graft donor cells, sampled 360 days after TCRalphabeta/CD19-depleted stem cell transplant. This rearrangement joins TRBV20-1 to TRBJ2-3; no clear D. The DNA for the CDR3 is TGCAGTGCCGACGCAGTCTTACAACCGAGCACAGATACGCAGTATTTT. Its translation is CSADAVLQPSTDTQYF.